These 7 T cell receptor beta chains were sequenced from one sample in a study of CD4 T cells in relation to SARS-CoV-2 and coronaviruses. Their cognate antigens are unknown. Measured with immunoSEQ multiplex PCR; TCRdb has only the in-frame clones, and not every one. There are about 31,000 clones in the sample; around 80% occur only once, and 3.4% lies in the top ten. The sequenced material came from memory CD4+ T cells from PBMCs, cultured in vitro. These receptors came from an adult with COVID-19.

CDR3: CASSIGTSGSVGQETQYF. The CDR3 DNA sequence: TGTGCCAGTAGTATAGGGACTAGCGGGAGCGTCGGGCAAGAGACCCAGTACTTC. The V call is TRBV19, the J call TRBJ2-5; 13 bases are shared with TRBD2. This CDR3 has 18 residues. CDR1 is LNHDA and CDR2 is SQIVND in the germline V gene (reference sequence). V trimming: 1 base; J trimming: 2 bases; junction bases outside the gene matches: 7.

V gene TRBV5-1 combines with J gene TRBJ2-3, with 11 bases identical to TRBD2. Germline V gene sequence: CDR1 SGHRS, CDR2 YFSETQ. The junction had 2 bases not matched to a gene; V was cut back by 1 base and J by 4 bases. The CDR3 length is 15 residues. The CDR3 region is CASSLRLAGSDTQYF. The CDR3 DNA follows: TGCGCCAGCAGCTTGAGACTAGCGGGGTCAGATACGCAGTATTTT.

The J gene is TRBJ2-2, the V gene TRBV30; 12 nucleotides line up with TRBD2. J was trimmed by 7 bases and V by 3 bases; bases with no gene match: 3. This CDR3 comprises 14 residues. Germline V gene lookup returns CDR1 GTSNPN and CDR2 SVGIG (reference sequence). This chain's CDR3 is CAWRGTSGYGELFF. DNA for the CDR3: TGTGCCTGGAGGGGGACTAGCGGGTACGGGGAGCTGTTTTTT.

V usage is TRBV7-8 and J usage is TRBJ2-1; the match to TRBD2 covers 15 bases. V lost 4 bases, J lost 8 bases, and 3 bases stayed unmatched. The length of the CDR3 is 15 residues. The germline V gene encodes CDR1 SGHVS and CDR2 FQNEAQ. The CDR3 is CASSWTSGRVDEQFF. In DNA, the CDR3 is TGTGCCAGCAGCTGGACTAGCGGGAGGGTTGATGAGCAGTTCTTC.

The gene calls are TRBV28 and TRBJ1-1; a weak D match, TRBD1 (6 bases). This CDR3 is 16 amino acids long. Trimming left V 1 base short and J 6 bases short, with 18 bases between. Germline V gives CDR1 MDHEN, CDR2 SYDVKM. CDR3 sequence reads: CASSLYGGRGFSEAFF. DNA of the CDR3: TGTGCCAGCAGTTTATATGGGGGGCGAGGTTTTTCTGAAGCTTTCTTT.

The chain carries TRBV9 and TRBJ2-6; no reliable D call. Germline loops: CDR1 SGDLS, CDR2 YYNGEE. CDR3 length: 14 residues. Trimming stripped 1 base from V and 2 bases from J, with 4 bases between. The CDR3 region is CASSVMAGANVLTF. In DNA form, the CDR3 reads TGTGCCAGCAGCGTAATGGCTGGGGCCAACGTCCTGACTTTC.

The rearrangement joins TRBV4-2 to TRBJ2-5; the D gene is possibly TRBD1 (6 bases). Trimming left V 5 bases short and J 3 bases short, with 19 bases between. This CDR3 contains 16 residues. Germline values: CDR1 LGHNA, CDR2 YNFKEQ. The CDR3 DNA reads as TGTGCCAGCAGCGTCTTTAGAGGGGGTTTGGAAGAGACCCAGTACTTC. Amino acids: CASSVFRGGLEETQYF.